This T cell receptor beta chain emerged from a study of regulatory T cells in long-lasting Graves disease (dated by TCRdb to 2020 to 2022). Turning to the overall study: Newly diagnosed Graves' disease patients had taken antithyroid drugs for less than 3 months. A total of around 35 samples underwent TCR sequencing: some 13 from persistent and some 20 from newly diagnosed Graves' disease patients. Persistent Graves' disease patients were compared with newly diagnosed Graves' disease patients by peripheral blood TCR sequencing and RNA sequencing. The study was registered as a clinical trial and conducted in China. Results and caveats for the whole study, not just this receptor: Compared with newly diagnosed patients, patients with persistent Graves' disease had lower TCR Shannon entropy and fewer highly expanded clones, which suggests clonal expansion. Persistent disease showed preferential use of TRBV28, TRBJ1-2 and TRBJ2-5, whereas newly diagnosed disease favored TRBV20-1 and TRBJ2-1. The study examined only peripheral blood because the primary lesion, thyroid tissue, could not be accessed. More public clonotypes were shared among persistent patients (roughly 3,000) than among newly diagnosed patients (just under 1,000). Sequencing and analysis were limited to the TCR beta chain. The authors acknowledged the small sample size as a limitation that may reduce accuracy.

The sample's time point, from its label and the paper: newly diagnosed GD, antithyroid drugs for less than 3 months. For both TCR sequencing and RNA sequencing, RNA was extracted from PBMCs in TRIzol. The diagnosis of Graves' disease was made according to American Thyroid Association guidelines. Patients for the study were recruited at an endocrinology department in Xi'an, China. From each patient, 7.5 to 10 milliliters of peripheral blood was collected into an EDTA anticoagulant tube. Ficoll Paque Plus density gradient separation was used to isolate PBMCs, and no further T cell sorting was done. RNA quality was checked with an Agilent 2100 Bioanalyzer and agarose gel, and concentration with a NanoDrop 2000. The library was obtained by multiplex PCR. The sample was run on an Illumina HiSeq 4000. iRepertoire HTBI primers and Arm-PCR amplification of CDR3 regions were used to construct TCR beta libraries. Before sequencing, the PCR products went through gel purification. The authors' pipeline ran thus. Across samples, roughly 60 TRBV and roughly 15 TRBJ segments were identified and used for gene usage analysis of CDR3 amino acid clonotypes. COPE and FqMerger were used to merge the filtered high-quality paired reads into contigs. BLAST was used to align contigs to IMGT TRBV, TRBD and TRBJ reference genes, with CDR3 defined following IMGT. Highly expanded clones were defined as clonotypes with a frequency above 0.1%. Shannon entropy served as the measure of repertoire diversity, while the Gini coefficient captured V-J evenness. Clonotypes shared by more than one individual were considered public. The public reads were run again by TCRdb, first through fastp at Q25 and then through MiXCR, and only productive beta chains were kept. Rows merge per CDR3 protein into single entries with the most common DNA and genes. The V and J calls and clone size are TCRdb's, not the authors'. This sample lists roughly 420,000 distinct CDR3 sequences; about a sixth were detected once. The ten largest clones take up 23% of the sample.

V is clipped by 3 bases and J by 12 bases, and the sequence between their germline boundaries is 13 bases long. The CDR3, cysteine through phenylalanine, is 12 amino acids long. Only the CDR3 DNA is retained, 36 bases long and in frame from the first base. The germline V gene supplies CDR1 SGHRS and CDR2 YFSETQ. This clonotype has ten or more counts. No antigen is known for it. No much larger clonotype is one base removed from it; base qualities were not supplied. The sample was also linked to a second study, of T cells in Graves' hyperthyroidism and ophthalmopathy. Drawing on the second study: A patient counted as having stable Graves' hyperthyroidism if no progression to ophthalmopathy occurred over 18 months of follow-up. Hyperthyroidism patients were newly diagnosed, had a disease duration of under 2 months, and were aged 18 to 65 years. The study excluded patients with uncontrolled infections, other autoimmune diseases, pregnancy or lactation. Diagnoses relied on clinical symptoms, serum thyroxine and TRAb, thyroid ultrasound and orbital computed tomography. A first-round RT-PCR of the TCR CDR3 used the HTBI primer set with the Qiagen OneStep RT-PCR kit. Most expanded thyroid clonotypes (frequency above 0.001) were also found in blood, which suggests that blood repertoires may mirror thyroid immune responses. Ophthalmopathy was separated from stable hyperthyroidism by a 13 V-J signature model, with approximately 86% sensitivity and around 81% specificity obtained in cross-validation and 80%/75% obtained in testing. During validation, the model predicted progression to ophthalmopathy a median of about 6.5 months ahead of onset, with 60% to 71% sensitivity and more than 72% specificity. TCR V-J signatures able to tell the groups apart were searched for in a discovery cohort of 90 to 100 patients, of whom about 40 had Graves' ophthalmopathy and about 60 had stable Graves' hyperthyroidism. Prospective prediction of ophthalmopathy was tested in an independent validation cohort consisting of 18 hyperthyroidism patients and 15 or so patients who later progressed to ophthalmopathy. The approximately 100 discovery patients were divided at random into training and test sets in a 7:3 ratio. In six Graves' hyperthyroidism patients, the study also compared T-cell repertoires from thyroid tissue with T-cell repertoires from blood. After blood sampling, hyperthyroidism patients were treated with methimazole at a starting dose of 30 mg daily, and ophthalmopathy patients were treated with high-dose intravenous methylprednisolone. The libraries were constructed in a second round of multiplex PCR and then size-selected and purified. The libraries were sequenced on an Illumina HiSeq2000 using paired-end 100 bp reads. Raw data were processed with SOAPnuke, discarding reads with adapters, uncalled bases, mean Phred below 15, or no exact constant-primer or identifier match. COPE v1.2.5 was used to merge the high-quality paired reads, and each unique nucleotide sequence was defined as a clonotype. MiTCR v1.1 was used to align clonotypes to the IMGT TRBV, TRBD and TRBJ reference segments. The analysis was restricted to V-J combinations with a frequency above 0.0001, which together covered around 99% of the repertoires. The TCS score was defined as the ratio of F50 (clonal expansion) to E x V (chaos), calculated using BLOSUM62-based TCRdist between CDR3 peptides within each V-J. Welch's t-statistics and random forest reduced roughly 540 V-J features to roughly 13, which were used in a naive Bayes classifier (R e1071). Sample size was not statistically predetermined, and blinding of investigators to group allocation was not performed. According to the paper, TCR Vbeta CDR3 sequencing was carried out on 135 peripheral blood samples, which came from 40 to 45 ophthalmopathy, 70 to 80 hyperthyroidism and roughly 17 progressor patients.

The sequenced sample was peripheral blood mononuclear cells (PBMCs), obtained at new diagnosis, from a patient treated with antithyroid drugs. The chain employs TRBV5-1 and TRBJ2-1; D gene: possibly TRBD1, on 6 matching bases. The receptor was isolated from a woman between 18 and 29 years old with Graves disease. Donor details come from another sample of the same person, matched by shared clones. The CDR3 has the sequence CASSSHMGAQFF. The nucleotide sequence is given as TGCGCCAGCAGCTCCCATATGGGGGCGCAGTTCTTC.